The clone carrying this T cell receptor beta chain was picked up many times. The antigen remains unidentified. This entry belongs to a study of early T cells in non-severe SARS-CoV-2 infection. Study-level background: Sequenced material consisted of bulk RNA (from unsorted whole blood), and chains were unpaired. General observations from the study: Comparison of clonotypes with VDJdb favored anti-spike CD8 responses while missing private and CD4 specificities.

Per the germline V gene, CDR1 is MNHEY and CDR2 is SMNVEV (reference sequence). The CDR3 runs to 16 residues. V lost 3 bases to trimming and J lost 7 bases, with 18 bases between them. Each single cDNA molecule received a unique molecular identifier. TCRdb processed the 5' RACE reads anew with MiXCR; each CDR3 protein has one entry. The sample has around 31,000 distinct CDR3 sequences, about 10% seen once. The sequenced sample was whole blood. The clonotype comes from an adult who was a healthcare worker with PCR-confirmed SARS-CoV-2 infection or an uninfected control (not recorded which). The J gene is TRBJ1-4, the V gene TRBV27, with no clear D. DNA for the CDR3: TGTGCCAGCAGTTTTAGGACGGGCCTGACATTTGAAAAACTGTTTTTT. Protein sequence: CASSFRTGLTFEKLFF.